This TCR beta chain stems from a study of radiotherapy plus CTLA-4 blockade in lung cancer. Whole-study results and caveats: TCR clones from tumors expanded in blood after radiotherapy plus ipilimumab.

It was focal radiation plus CTLA-4 blockade with ipilimumab that patients with chemo-refractory metastatic non-small-cell lung cancer received. Only in-frame clones appear in the TCRdb table, and some are missing; sequencing was by immunoSEQ multiplex PCR. There are some 100,000 clones in the sample; approximately 80% occur only once, and approximately 5.5% lies in the top ten. V dropped 8 bases and J dropped 0 bases, with 17 bases sitting between them. The germline V gene encodes CDR1 MDHEN and CDR2 SYDVKM. This CDR3 region has 16 residues. For this clone: What it binds is unknown.

The sequence was obtained from a human donor with non-small cell lung cancer who had a partial response to radiotherapy plus ipilimumab. This material consisted of peripheral blood, taken from a patient treated with radiotherapy plus ipilimumab. The rearrangement links TRBV28 to TRBJ2-4, with TRBD2 as a possible D gene (6 bases). The CDR3 is CASSGILGLAKNIQYF. The CDR3 DNA sequence: TGTGCCAGCTCGGGTATCCTGGGACTAGCCAAAAACATTCAGTACTTC.